The text below deals with one T cell receptor beta chain. Its matching antigen is unknown. The source of the sample is a study of radiation and T cells in renal cell carcinoma. On the study more broadly: Nephrectomy followed 15 Gy stereotactic body radiation by 4 weeks.

CDR1 is SGHRS and CDR2 is YFSETQ in the germline V gene. V gave up 1 base and J gave up 4 bases; unmatched junction bases: 8. The CDR3 covers 16 residues. As for time point: baseline pretreatment blood. The treatment here: 15 Gy SBRT to primary tumor, nephrectomy 4 weeks later. Clear cell pathology was present in this patient's renal cell carcinoma. Overall study findings and caveats: From baseline, blood top tumor clonotypes peaked at 2 weeks post-radiation.

The assay was immunoSEQ multiplex PCR, and TCRdb's table has in-frame clones only and misses some. Of 100,000 to 150,000 clones in the sample, roughly 80% were seen once. This material consisted of blood, taken from a patient whose treatment included radiotherapy and nephrectomy. V is TRBV5-1 and J is TRBJ2-3, with TRBD2 matching 8 bases. The TCR was taken from a woman aged 60 to 75 with renal cell carcinoma. The CDR3 sequence: CASSLNSGGNPDTQYF. The CDR3 nucleotides read TGCGCCAGCAGCTTGAACAGCGGGGGAAACCCAGATACGCAGTATTTT.